These 14 T cell receptor beta chains originate from one sample sequenced in a study of glioma-infiltrating T cells. The iRepertoire nested amplicon-rescue multiplex PCR amplified TCR alpha and beta CDR3s from RNA. TCRdb reanalysed the multiplex PCR reads using MiXCR and keeps one entry per CDR3 protein. The table has more than 85,000 distinct CDR3 sequences, less than 30% seen once; the top ten hold under 45%. Sequencing input: glioma tissue, nonneoplastic brain tissue, or PBMCs (not recorded which). Receptor source: a human donor with low-grade glioma or glioblastoma, undergoing nonglioma brain surgery, or in good health (not recorded which).

This clonotype was recorded at least ten times. This chain's CDR3 is CASKDTTLAKNIQYF. CDR3 DNA: TGTGCCAGCAAGGACACCACCCTTGCCAAAAACATTCAGTACTTC. This chain connects TRBV28 to TRBJ2-4; tentatively, D is TRBD1 (5 bases). The CDR3 loop spans 15 amino acids. The ends were cut back, 7 bases at V and 1 base at J, with 14 bases in the middle. CDR1 is MDHEN and CDR2 is SYDVKM in the germline V gene. The full variable domain, rest sourced from reference TRBV28 and TRBJ2-4, is DVKVTQSSRYLVKRTGEKVFLECVQDMDHENMFWYRQDPGLGLRLIYFSYDVKMKEKGDIPEGYSVSREKKERFSLILESASTNQTSMYLCASKDTTLAKNIQYFGAGTRLSVL.

This clonotype has at least ten counts. The chain couples TRBV12-3 or TRBV12-4 to TRBJ1-1; D remains ambiguous. The CDR3 runs 13 residues. V lost 6 bases and J lost 3, with 11 bases in between. CDR3 residues: CASRPSRDTEAFF. In DNA form, the CDR3 reads TGTGCCAGCAGACCTAGCCGGGACACTGAAGCTTTCTTT.

The chain is built from TRBV4-2 and TRBJ1-1; TRBD1 is a possible D gene (5 bases). The V gene's germline CDR1 is LGHNA and CDR2 YNFKEQ. V lost 2 bases, J lost 1 base, and 17 bases lay in between. CDR3 length equals 17 residues. The CDR3 spells CASSQPGRGRENTEAFF. CDR3 nucleotide sequence: TGTGCCAGCAGCCAACCCGGGAGGGGCAGGGAGAACACTGAAGCTTTCTTT.

This clonotype was observed a handful of times. The chain joins TRBV12-3 or TRBV12-4 to TRBJ1-1; the D is unclear. Trimming stripped 5 bases from V and 5 bases from J, with 15 bases between. The CDR3 runs 14 residues. CDR3 amino acids: CASSPRYLSTEAFF. DNA for the CDR3: TGTGCCAGCAGTCCACGGTATCTCTCTACTGAAGCTTTCTTT.

This clonotype was recorded many times. This chain connects TRBV10-3 to TRBJ1-1, with D tentatively TRBD1 (5 bases). V was pared by 4 bases and J by 5 bases, with 20 bases between. Germline V lookup: CDR1 ENHRY, CDR2 SYGVKD. This CDR3 region has 16 residues. The chain's CDR3 is CAISGAKEGQWTEAFF. The CDR3 DNA follows: TGTGCCATCAGTGGGGCGAAGGAGGGGCAATGGACTGAAGCTTTCTTT.

The chain joins TRBV12-3 or TRBV12-4 to TRBJ2-1; D is uncertain. The CDR3 totals 13 residues. V was shortened by 2 bases and J by 5 bases, with 7 bases between the two germline ends. CDR3 DNA sequence: TGTGCCAGCAGTTTAAAGGTGAACAATGAGCAGTTCTTC. Translation gives CASSLKVNNEQFF.

Remarks on this clonotype: With a much larger clone just one base away, this may be a read error. V and J are TRBV28 and TRBJ2-3; 12 nucleotides match TRBD2. The CDR3 spans 16 residues. Germline V gene lookup returns CDR1 MDHEN and CDR2 SYDVKM. J was trimmed by 5 bases and V by 6 bases; bases with no gene match: 9. CDR3 in amino acids: CASSLLAGGPQDTQYF. DNA for the CDR3: TGTGCCAGCAGCCTACTAGCGGGAGGCCCACAAGATACGCAGTATTTT.

At least ten counts were recorded for this clonotype. J is TRBJ2-1 and V is TRBV6-6; D possibly corresponds to TRBD1 (5 bases). Per germline, CDR1 MNHNY and CDR2 SVGAGI (reference sequence). Deletions cut 2 bases from V and 5 bases from J, with 19 bases between. The CDR3 sequence is 17 residues long. Here the CDR3 reads CASSYGRANEIHNEQFF. DNA of the CDR3: TGTGCCAGCAGTTACGGCAGGGCCAACGAGATTCACAATGAGCAGTTCTTC.

Concerning this clonotype: The conserved closing phenylalanine or tryptophan is absent in this CDR3, likely reflecting a read error. Because the CDR3's place on the DNA is in doubt, the DNA is left out and the CDR3 is given as listed by TCRdb. V gene TRBV6-2 or TRBV6-3 combines with J gene TRBJ2-1; the table's D call, TRBD1, has no DNA check behind it. Germline loops: CDR1 MNHEY, CDR2 SVGEGT. From its first to its last residue, the CDR3 has 13 amino acids. CDR3 sequence reads: CSSEGGQFNEQCG.

This clonotype was seen many times. V usage is TRBV27 and J usage is TRBJ2-7; no definite D call. Trimming left V 3 bases short and J 0 bases short, with 12 bases between. The CDR3 has 15 residues. Germline CDR1 and CDR2: MNHEY and SMNVEV (reference sequence). CDR3 coding DNA: TGTGCCAGCAGTTTGAAAGACACGAGCTCCTACGAGCAGTACTTC. Encoded protein: CASSLKDTSSYEQYF.

This clonotype was counted many times. This rearrangement joins TRBV4-3 to TRBJ2-3; D gene uncertain. CDR1 is LGHNA, CDR2 YSLEER, per germline. V lost 1 base, J lost 10 bases, and 18 bases lay in between. The CDR3 spans 15 residues. The DNA for the CDR3 is TGCGCCAGCAGCCAAGGGACCTACGGATCAACGGCGCAGTATTTT. Protein: CASSQGTYGSTAQYF.

This clonotype was seen many times. The gene calls are TRBV7-9 and TRBJ2-3; no clear D. The CDR3 totals 13 residues. Germline-derived CDR1 and CDR2 are SEHNR and FQNEAQ (reference sequence). V was pared by 2 bases and J by 2 bases, with 5 bases between. CDR3 residues: CASSLQVTDTQYF. The CDR3, as DNA: TGTGCCAGCAGCTTACAAGTCACAGATACGCAGTATTTT.

The chain uses TRBV29-1 and TRBJ2-7; D gene unclear. CDR1 is SQVTM, CDR2 ANQGSEA, per germline. This CDR3 is 12 amino acids long. The V end lost 5 bases, the J end lost 0 bases, and 8 bases lay between the germline ends. The CDR3 reads CSVRASSYEQYF. CDR3 DNA sequence: TGCAGCGTTAGGGCCTCCTCCTACGAGCAGTACTTC.

This clonotype was detected many times. The rearrangement joins TRBV19 to TRBJ2-7, with no clear D. V was cut by 5 bases and J by 2 bases, with 10 bases left in between. Germline CDR1 is LNHDA and CDR2 is SQIVND (reference sequence). The CDR3 totals 13 residues. CDR3 DNA: TGTGCCAGTAGTCCGAACTTTGCCTACGAGCAGTACTTC. It translates to CASSPNFAYEQYF.